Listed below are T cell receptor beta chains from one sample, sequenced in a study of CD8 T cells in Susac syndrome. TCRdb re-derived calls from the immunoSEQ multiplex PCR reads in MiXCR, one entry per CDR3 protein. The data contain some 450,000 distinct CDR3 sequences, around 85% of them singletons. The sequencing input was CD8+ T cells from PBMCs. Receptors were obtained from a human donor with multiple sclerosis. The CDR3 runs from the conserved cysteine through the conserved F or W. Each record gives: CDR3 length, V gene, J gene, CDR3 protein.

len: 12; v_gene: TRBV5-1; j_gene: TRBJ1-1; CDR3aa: CASRDWTTEAFF
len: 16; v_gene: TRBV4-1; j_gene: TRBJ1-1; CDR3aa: CASSQDQGAPNTEAFF
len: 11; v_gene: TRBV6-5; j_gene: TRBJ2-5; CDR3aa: CASSYRETQYF
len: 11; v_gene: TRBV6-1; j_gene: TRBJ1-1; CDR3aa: CASSEETEAFF
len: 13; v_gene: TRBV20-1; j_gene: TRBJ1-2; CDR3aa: CSAGGITNYGYTF
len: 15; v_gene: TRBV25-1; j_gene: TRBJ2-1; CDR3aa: CASSESGQGANEQFF
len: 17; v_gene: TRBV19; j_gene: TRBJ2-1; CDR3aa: CASSIYGKEQSYNEQFF
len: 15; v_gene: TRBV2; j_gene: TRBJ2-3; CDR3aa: CASSDFAESTDTQYF
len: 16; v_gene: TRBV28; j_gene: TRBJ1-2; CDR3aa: CASSLEPTGDVDGYTF
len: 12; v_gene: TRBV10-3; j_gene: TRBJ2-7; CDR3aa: CAMSSGTYEQYF
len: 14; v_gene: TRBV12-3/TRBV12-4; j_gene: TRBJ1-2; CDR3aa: CASSPSGADYGYTF
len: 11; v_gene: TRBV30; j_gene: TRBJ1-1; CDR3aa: CAWTMGTEAFF
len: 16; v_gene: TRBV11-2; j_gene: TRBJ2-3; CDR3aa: CASNFRGRGHTDTQYF
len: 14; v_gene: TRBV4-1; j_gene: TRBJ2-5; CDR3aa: CASSFTRPAETQYF
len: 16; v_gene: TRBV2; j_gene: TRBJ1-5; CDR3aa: CASSEALGSINQPQHF
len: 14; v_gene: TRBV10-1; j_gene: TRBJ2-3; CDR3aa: CASSPLLAEDTQYF
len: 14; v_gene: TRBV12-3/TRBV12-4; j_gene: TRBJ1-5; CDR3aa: CASSPGTVKEPQHF
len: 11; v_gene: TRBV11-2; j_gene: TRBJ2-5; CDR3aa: CASSLEQTQYF
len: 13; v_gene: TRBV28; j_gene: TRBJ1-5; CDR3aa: CASSSGGNRPQHF
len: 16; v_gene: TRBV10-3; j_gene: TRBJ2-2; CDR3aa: CAISEYQGQDPGELFF
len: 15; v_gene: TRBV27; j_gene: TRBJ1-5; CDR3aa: CASSPSPHSNQPQHF
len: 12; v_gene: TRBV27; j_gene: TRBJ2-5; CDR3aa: CASNGPDGTQYF
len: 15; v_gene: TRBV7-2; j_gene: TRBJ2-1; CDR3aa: CASSLNSRVGNEQFF
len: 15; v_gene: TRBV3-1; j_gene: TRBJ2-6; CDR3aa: CASSQGWTGANVLTF
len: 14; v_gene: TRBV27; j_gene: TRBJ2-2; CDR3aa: CASSWSGETGELFF
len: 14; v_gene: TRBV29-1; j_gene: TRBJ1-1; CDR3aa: CSVPRGGSDTEAFF
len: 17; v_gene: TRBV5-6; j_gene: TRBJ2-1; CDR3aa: CASSLAEPGGSYNEQFF
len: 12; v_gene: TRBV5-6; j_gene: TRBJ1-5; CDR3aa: CASSWGSQPQHF
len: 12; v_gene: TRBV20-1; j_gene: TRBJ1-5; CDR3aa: CSATGGNQPQHF
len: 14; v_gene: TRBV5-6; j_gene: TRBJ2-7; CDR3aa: CASSSLGFSYEQYF
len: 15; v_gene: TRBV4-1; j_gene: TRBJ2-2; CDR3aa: CASSQREANTGELFF
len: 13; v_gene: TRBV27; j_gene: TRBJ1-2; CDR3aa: CASSPTGEITVTF
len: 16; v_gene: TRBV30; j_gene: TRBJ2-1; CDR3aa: CAWDRRGSYLYNEQFF
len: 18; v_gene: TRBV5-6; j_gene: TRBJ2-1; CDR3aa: CASSPALGLAGGIGEQFF
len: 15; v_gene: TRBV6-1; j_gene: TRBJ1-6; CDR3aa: CASSEARTYNSPLHF
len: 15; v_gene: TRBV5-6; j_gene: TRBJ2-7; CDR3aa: CASSLGSSGRYEQYF
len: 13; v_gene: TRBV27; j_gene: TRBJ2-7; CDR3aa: CASSLGQNYEQYF
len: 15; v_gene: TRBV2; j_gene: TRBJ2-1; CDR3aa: CARESAGTGLNEQFF
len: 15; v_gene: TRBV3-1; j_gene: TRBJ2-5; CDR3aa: CASSPSGGPQETQYF
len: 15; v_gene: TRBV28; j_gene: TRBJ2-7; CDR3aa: CASSFFSRHSYEQYF
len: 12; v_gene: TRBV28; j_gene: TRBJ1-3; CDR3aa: CASNMGRNTIYF
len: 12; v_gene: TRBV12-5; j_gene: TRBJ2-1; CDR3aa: CASGFTGNEQFF
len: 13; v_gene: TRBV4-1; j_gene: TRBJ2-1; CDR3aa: CASSQGPNNEQFF
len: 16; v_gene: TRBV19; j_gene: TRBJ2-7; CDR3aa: CASSAGPGQATYEQYF
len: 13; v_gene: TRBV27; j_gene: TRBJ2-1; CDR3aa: CASSLYLTTEQFF
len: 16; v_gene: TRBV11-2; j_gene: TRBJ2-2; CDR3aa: CASSLEVRFDTGELFF
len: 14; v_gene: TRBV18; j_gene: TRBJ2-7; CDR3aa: CASSPRGDGYEQYF
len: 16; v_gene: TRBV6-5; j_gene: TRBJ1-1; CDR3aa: CASSYSSGQMNTEAFF
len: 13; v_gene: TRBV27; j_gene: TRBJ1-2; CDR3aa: CASSLEGGYGYTF
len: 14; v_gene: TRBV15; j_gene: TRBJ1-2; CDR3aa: CATSRDPGEWGYTF
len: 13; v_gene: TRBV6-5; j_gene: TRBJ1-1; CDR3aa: CASSYGELGEAFF
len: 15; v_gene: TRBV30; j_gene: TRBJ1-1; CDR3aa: CAWSSPRGPNTEAFF
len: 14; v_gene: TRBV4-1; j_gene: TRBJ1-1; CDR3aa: CASSQGRMNTEAFF
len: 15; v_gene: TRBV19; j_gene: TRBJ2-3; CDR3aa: CATLRGFESTDTQYF
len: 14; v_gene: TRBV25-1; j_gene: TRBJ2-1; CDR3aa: CASSRLAAYNEQFF
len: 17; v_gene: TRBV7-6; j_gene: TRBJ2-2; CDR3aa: CASSLGGGASNTGELFF
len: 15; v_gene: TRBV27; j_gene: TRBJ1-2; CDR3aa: CASSLSSWDQHGYTF
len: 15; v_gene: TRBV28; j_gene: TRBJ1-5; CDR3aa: CASRLRRSSFQPQHF
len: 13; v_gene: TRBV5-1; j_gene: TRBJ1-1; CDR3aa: CASRPTGGYEAFF